Detailed here is one T cell receptor (beta chain). The table came from immunoSEQ multiplex PCR; TCRdb's copy has only in-frame clones and leaves some out. The data show roughly 30,000 clones, approximately 80% seen once. These data originate in a study of blood T cell repertoires in COVID-19. The V gene lost 0 bases and the J gene lost 0 bases, with 6 bases spanning the gap. The CDR3 consists of 15 residues. Germline V gene sequence: CDR1 MGHRA, CDR2 YSYEKL. The origin of this receptor is a woman of 80 years or more with acute or convalescent COVID-19. Material: peripheral blood. This chain uses TRBV4-1 with TRBJ1-5; D is unclear. In DNA, the CDR3 is TGCGCCAGCAGCCAAGAGCCCTATAGCAATCAGCCCCAGCATTTT. This sequence encodes CASSQEPYSNQPQHF.